These 25 T cell receptor beta chains were all obtained from the same sample, sequenced in a study of blood T cells in healthy people across ages. Through a sample-barcoded 5' primer and a J-beta primer mix, a second PCR was run for roughly 6 to 12 cycles. Via MiXCR, TCRdb re-called the 5' RACE reads, giving one row per CDR3 protein. The sample carries around 1,600,000 distinct CDR3 sequences, roughly two fifths recorded once. The sample was blood. The receptors stem from a woman between 18 and 29 years old in good health.

This clonotype was picked up a small number of times. This chain connects TRBV29-1 to TRBJ2-7; TRBD1 aligns across 9 bases. Trimming at V came to 4 bases and at J to 4 bases, leaving 11 bases not matched to a gene. Germline assignment: CDR1 SQVTM and CDR2 ANQGSEA. The CDR3 spans 15 residues. For the CDR3, the DNA is TGCAGCGTTGTTGGCCACCGGGACAGGGAGTACGAGCAGTACTTC. Its protein product is CSVVGHRDREYEQYF.

This clonotype was detected only a few times. This chain links TRBV10-3 with TRBJ2-4, with 9 nucleotides matching TRBD2. CDR3 length: 18 amino acids. J lost 1 base, V lost 4 bases, and 11 bases had no gene match. Germline CDR1 reads ENHRY; CDR2 reads SYGVKD. In nucleotides, the CDR3 is TGTGCCATCAGTGCAACCTTTAGCGGGAGCTTCGCCAAAAACATTCAGTACTTC. This codes for CAISATFSGSFAKNIQYF.

This clonotype was counted a few times. The V and J genes are TRBV25-1 and TRBJ1-2; D is possibly TRBD1 (6 bases). The CDR3 runs 14 residues. Germline CDR1 and CDR2: MGHDK and SYGVNS. Trimming removed 4 bases from V and 6 bases from J, with 15 bases in between. CDR3 amino acids: CASSAFGQSHGYTF. CDR3 coding DNA: TGTGCCAGCAGTGCCTTCGGACAGAGCCATGGCTACACCTTC.

The CDR3 bases are TGCGCCAGCAGCGTGGCTGGCGTTGGAAACACCATATATTTT. It translates to CASSVAGVGNTIYF. The chain is built from TRBV5-1 and TRBJ1-3; D not certain. Per germline, CDR1 SGHRS and CDR2 YFSETQ. Trimming shortened V by 4 bases and J by 3 bases, and 11 bases separated the two germline ends. CDR3 size: 14 residues.

This clonotype has just a few counts. The gene calls are TRBV11-2 and TRBJ2-4, with D perhaps matching TRBD1 or TRBD2 (5 bases each). Germline CDR1 is SGHAT and CDR2 is FQNNGV. The germline V and J ends were trimmed by 1 base and 0 bases, with 10 bases remaining between them. CDR3 size: 16 residues. CDR3 DNA sequence: TGTGCCAGCAGCTTAGTGCAGGGAGAAGCCAAAAACATTCAGTACTTC. Residues: CASSLVQGEAKNIQYF.

The DNA of the CDR3 is TGCAGCGTTGTGGGGGATAGCTCTGGGGCCAACGTCCTGACTTTC. Translating gives CSVVGDSSGANVLTF. The genes are TRBV29-1 and TRBJ2-6; D assignment may be TRBD1 or TRBD2 (5 bases each). The CDR3 is made up of 15 amino acids. Germline V CDR1 and CDR2: SQVTM, ANQGSEA. V lost 4 bases to trimming and J lost 0 bases, with 10 bases between them.

The CDR3 DNA is TGTGCCAGCAGCCCGCGAGGGGAGCCCCGCCTCGCCTACAATGAGCAGTTCTTC. Translation gives CASSPRGEPRLAYNEQFF. This rearrangement joins TRBV7-2 to TRBJ2-1; TRBD1 or TRBD2 may be the D gene (5 bases each). The germline V gene encodes CDR1 SGHTA and CDR2 FQGNSA. This CDR3 is 18 amino acids long. V lost 5 bases, J lost 2 bases, and 22 bases lay in between.

In the case of this clonotype: It may be a read error: a sequence one base away is much more abundant. V usage is TRBV20-1 and J usage is TRBJ2-4; perhaps TRBD2 as D (5 bases). Germline CDR1 and CDR2: DFQATT and SNEGSKA (reference sequence). Trimming cost V 6 bases and J 2 bases, with 14 bases left between them. CDR3 length equals 14 residues. CDR3 DNA: TGCAGTGCGCGGGCGAGTTTAACCAAAAACATTCAGTACTTC. Encoded protein: CSARASLTKNIQYF.

V and J are TRBV25-1 and TRBJ1-5, with D unclear. CDR1 and CDR2 (germline): MGHDK, SYGVNS. This CDR3 contains 15 residues. V lost 3 bases and J lost 6, with 15 bases in between. This chain's CDR3 is CASSDMGFPSQPQHF. The CDR3 bases are TGTGCCAGCAGTGATATGGGCTTCCCCAGTCAGCCCCAGCATTTT.

V gene TRBV5-1 combines with J gene TRBJ1-1, with D unresolved. CDR1 is SGHRS and CDR2 is YFSETQ in the germline V gene. This CDR3 comprises 14 residues. Deletions cut 0 bases from V and 0 bases from J, with 6 bases between. The CDR3: CASSLGDMNTEAFF. DNA of the CDR3: TGCGCCAGCAGCTTGGGGGATATGAACACTGAAGCTTTCTTT.

This clonotype was counted between two and nine times. The chain carries TRBV12-3 or TRBV12-4 and TRBJ1-1; D not resolved. The CDR3 runs 14 residues. V shed 3 bases and J shed 7 bases, with 15 bases lying between them. This chain's CDR3 is CASSFVVPVIEAFF. In nucleotides, the CDR3 is TGTGCCAGCAGTTTCGTAGTCCCTGTTATTGAAGCTTTCTTT.

The chain joins TRBV18 to TRBJ1-4, with 8 nucleotides matching TRBD1. This CDR3 spans 14 amino acids. Germline lookup yields CDR1 KGHSH and CDR2 LQKENI. V was clipped by 6 bases and J by 12 bases; unmatched bases: 12. The CDR3: CASSSRTGNEELFF. As DNA, the CDR3 is TGTGCCAGCTCCTCCAGGACAGGGAACGAAGAACTGTTTTTT.

The sample holds many counts of this clonotype. J is TRBJ1-5 and V is TRBV29-1, with D perhaps matching TRBD1 (6 bases). The CDR3 has 14 residues. CDR1 SQVTM and CDR2 ANQGSEA come from the germline V gene. Trimming took off 2 bases at V and 6 bases at J, with 14 bases between the two ends. CDR3 sequence reads: CSVESWTVLQPQHF. In DNA, the CDR3 is TGCAGCGTTGAATCCTGGACAGTTCTTCAGCCCCAGCATTTT. The entire variable domain, with the rest obtained from reference TRBV29-1 and TRBJ1-5, is as follows: SAVISQKPSRDICQRGTSLTIQCQVDSQVTMMFWYRQQPGQSLTLIATANQGSEATYESGFVIDKFPISRPNLTFSTLTVSNMSPEDSSIYLCSVESWTVLQPQHFGDGTRLSIL.

This clonotype came up many times. This sequence joins TRBV18 and TRBJ2-1; D ambiguous. V was cut by 8 bases and J by 6 bases, with 11 bases left in between. The CDR3 length is 12 residues. Germline V gene sequence: CDR1 KGHSH, CDR2 LQKENI. The CDR3 loop is CASSPGVNEQFF. The CDR3 region has the DNA TGTGCCAGCAGCCCTGGGGTCAATGAGCAGTTCTTC.

V is TRBV28 and J is TRBJ1-1; D perhaps matches TRBD1 (6 bases). Germline loops: CDR1 MDHEN, CDR2 SYDVKM. The CDR3 loop spans 14 amino acids. Trimming took off 5 bases at V and 6 bases at J, with 16 bases between the two ends. The CDR3 region has the DNA TGTGCCAGCAGTCGGGGGGCATCAGTACCTGAAGCTTTCTTT. It codes for CASSRGASVPEAFF.

This clonotype was counted a few times. V usage is TRBV20-1 and J usage is TRBJ2-7; unclear D gene. The germline gives CDR1 DFQATT, CDR2 SNEGSKA (reference sequence). V was cut by 3 bases and J by 5 bases, with 11 bases left in between. This CDR3 has 12 residues. The CDR3 nucleotides are TGCAGTGCTAGTTCAGCAAAACACGAGCAGTACTTC. As protein: CSASSAKHEQYF.

This clonotype was recorded a few times. DNA for the CDR3: TGTGCCAGCCAACCTCTTCCCCACGAGCAGTACTTC. The encoded protein is CASQPLPHEQYF. The V call is TRBV6-1, the J call TRBJ2-5; D is unclear. The J call could be wrong; TRBJ2-7 is a better fit for the DNA end. The germline V gene has CDR1 MNHNS and CDR2 SASEGT. The CDR3 loop spans 12 amino acids.

This chain connects TRBV30 to TRBJ1-3, with D tentatively TRBD1 (6 bases). CDR3 length: 14 amino acids. Germline V CDR1 and CDR2: GTSNPN, SVGIG (reference sequence). The ends were cut back, 3 bases at V and 2 bases at J, with 11 bases in the middle. As DNA, the CDR3 is TGTGCCTGGAGCGACGGACAGACTGGAAACACCATATATTTT. It encodes CAWSDGQTGNTIYF.

The chain has TRBV12-3 or TRBV12-4 and TRBJ2-7; 8 positions match TRBD2. The last part of the DNA fits TRBJ2-4 better; the J call may be wrong. This CDR3 region has 15 residues. In DNA form, the CDR3 reads TGTGCCAGCAGGCCCAAAGGTAGCGGGGTTAACATTCAGTACTTC. Amino acids: CASRPKGSGVNIQYF.

A few counts support this clonotype. The J gene is TRBJ2-1, the V gene TRBV12-3 or TRBV12-4, with D unclear. The CDR3 is 13 residues long. CDR3 amino acids: CDSAVSSYNEQFF. Here the CDR3 DNA reads TGTGACTCTGCAGTGAGCTCCTACAATGAGCAGTTCTTC.

This clonotype has only one observation. The chain has TRBV10-3 and TRBJ1-1; D unresolved. The CDR3 consists of 11 residues. V was trimmed by 6 bases and J by 3 bases, leaving 5 bases between them. Germline CDR1 ENHRY, CDR2 SYGVKD. The CDR3 sequence: CAISRDTEAFF. The DNA for the CDR3 is TGTGCCATCAGCAGAGACACTGAAGCTTTCTTT.

The chain joins TRBV7-2 to TRBJ2-1, with D possibly TRBD1 on 5 matching bases. There are 20 residues in the CDR3. Germline V gene data show CDR1 as SGHTA and CDR2 as FQGNSA. The V end lost 1 base, the J end lost 5 bases, and 27 bases lay between the germline ends. CDR3 nucleotide sequence: TGTGCCAGCAGCTTAGTTGATTTCAGGGCCTATAGCAACAATAACAATGAGCAGTTCTTC. This codes for CASSLVDFRAYSNNNNEQFF.

This chain links TRBV12-3 or TRBV12-4 with TRBJ2-3; TRBD2 aligns across 7 bases. The CDR3 covers 15 residues. The V gene end was trimmed by 7 bases and the J gene end by 0 bases; junction bases not matched to a gene: 7. In nucleotides, the CDR3 is TGTGCCAGCAACTCACTAGCGAAAAGCACAGATACGCAGTATTTT. Its protein product is CASNSLAKSTDTQYF.

The chain combines TRBV5-1 with TRBJ1-2, with 10 bases lining up with TRBD1. This CDR3 region has 14 residues. Per the germline V gene, CDR1 is SGHRS and CDR2 is YFSETQ. The V segment lost 4 bases and the J segment 8 bases; nucleotides outside the gene matches: 8. CDR3 sequence: CASSAGQGPGGYTF. The DNA for the CDR3 is TGCGCCAGCAGCGCGGGACAGGGGCCGGGGGGCTACACCTTC.

The gene calls are TRBV3-1 and TRBJ2-3; D not certain. CDR3 size: 16 residues. CDR1 and CDR2 (germline): LGHDT, YNNKEL (reference sequence). The V end lost 3 bases, the J end lost 2 bases, and 15 bases lay between the germline ends. The CDR3 coding sequence is TGTGCCAGCAGCCACCTTGAGCGCGGACCCACAGATACGCAGTATTTT. Its protein is CASSHLERGPTDTQYF.